The rows below give T cell receptor beta chains drawn from one sample of a study of cytomegalovirus exposure and HLA in healthy donors. The method was immunoSEQ multiplex PCR; TCRdb's version includes in-frame clones alone and lacks a portion of them. The data show around 110,000 clones, with about 80% seen just once and about 2.7% held by the top ten. Sequencing used PBMCs. Source of these receptors: a woman between 18 and 29 years old in good health and CMV-seropositive. Both conserved end residues are part of each CDR3. A D gene is named only where the DNA matches it firmly. Clone size is shown for a subset of rows, as once, few, many or a class of expanded clone.

j_call clone_size v_call d_call cdr3_aa cdr3_nt
TRBJ1-4 - TRBV27 TRBD1 CASSLIFSPTGEYNEKLFF TGTGCCAGCAGTTTAATCTTCTCACCGACAGGGGAATATAATGAAAAACTGTTTTTT
TRBJ2-1 - TRBV30 TRBD2 CAWSALRGTSGTSYNEQFF TGTGCCTGGAGTGCCTTAAGAGGGACTAGCGGGACGTCCTACAATGAGCAGTTCTTC
TRBJ2-5 - TRBV19 - CASSMVDAGSETQYF TGTGCCAGTAGTATGGTCGACGCGGGGTCGGAGACCCAGTACTTC
TRBJ2-2 - TRBV29-1 TRBD2 CSVEGGRAGELFF TGCAGCGTTGAGGGAGGGAGGGCCGGGGAGCTGTTTTTT
TRBJ1-5 - TRBV19 - CASSIRGARGNQPQHF TGTGCCAGTAGTATACGGGGGGCTCGGGGCAATCAGCCCCAGCATTTT
TRBJ2-7 - TRBV28 TRBD1 CVSSSPGQGNYEQYF TGTGTCAGCAGTTCCCCGGGACAGGGGAACTACGAGCAGTACTTC
TRBJ1-2 - TRBV4-1 - CASSQDPRVRSNYGYTF TGCGCCAGCAGCCAAGATCCCAGGGTCCGATCCAACTATGGCTACACCTTC
TRBJ2-1 - TRBV30 TRBD2 CAWSPGLASNEQFF TGTGCCTGGAGCCCGGGACTAGCTTCCAATGAGCAGTTCTTC
TRBJ1-2 - TRBV9 TRBD1 CASSAGTGHNYGYTF TGTGCCAGCAGCGCCGGGACAGGTCATAACTATGGCTACACCTTC
TRBJ2-1 - TRBV19 - CASSEGIWRHYNEQFF TGTGCCAGTAGTGAAGGCATATGGCGGCATTACAATGAGCAGTTCTTC
TRBJ2-5 - TRBV5-1 TRBD2 CASSLGRTSGSEETQYF TGCGCCAGCAGCTTGGGACGGACTAGCGGGAGTGAAGAGACCCAGTACTTC
TRBJ1-6 - TRBV6-1 - CAGSIGSVSPLHF TGTGCCGGTTCAATCGGGTCTGTTTCACCCCTCCACTTT
TRBJ2-7 - TRBV7-6 - CASSFGGEYEQYF TGTGCCAGCAGCTTCGGAGGAGAATACGAGCAGTACTTC
TRBJ2-7 few TRBV10-1 TRBD1 CASSEFRTGGDEQYF TGCGCCAGCAGTGAGTTTAGGACAGGGGGCGACGAGCAGTACTTC
TRBJ1-1 - TRBV6-5 TRBD1 CASGTGQGVAEAFF TGTGCCAGCGGAACCGGACAGGGAGTGGCTGAAGCTTTCTTT
TRBJ1-2 - TRBV30 - CAWSVNQGFGYTF TGTGCCTGGAGTGTAAACCAGGGGTTCGGCTACACCTTC
TRBJ2-1 - TRBV10-3 TRBD1 CAISESGTGQFF TGTGCCATCAGTGAGTCTGGGACAGGGCAGTTCTTC
TRBJ2-5 - TRBV7-2 TRBD1 CASSLGTGPWETQYF TGTGCCAGCAGCTTAGGGACAGGGCCATGGGAGACCCAGTACTTC
TRBJ1-1 few TRBV9 - CASSVYTDGGTEAFF TGTGCCAGCAGCGTCTACACCGACGGGGGCACTGAAGCTTTCTTT
TRBJ1-2 - TRBV30 TRBD1 CAWSVGDRGQYTF TGTGCCTGGAGTGTAGGTGACAGGGGGCAATACACCTTC
TRBJ2-5 - TRBV7-9 TRBD2 CSSSPPGLAGVRETQYF TGTTCCAGCAGTCCACCGGGACTAGCGGGAGTGAGGGAGACCCAGTACTTC
TRBJ1-1 - TRBV19 - CASIRVGLTEAFF TGTGCCAGTATCAGGGTTGGATTGACTGAAGCTTTCTTT
TRBJ2-7 - TRBV7-2 - CASSGTTSYEQYF TGTGCCAGCAGCGGGACAACCTCCTACGAGCAGTACTTC
TRBJ2-7 - TRBV6-1 TRBD2 CASSEKATSGSYEQYF TGTGCCAGCAGTGAAAAGGCGACTAGCGGCTCCTACGAGCAGTACTTC
TRBJ2-7 - TRBV6-6 - CASSPLGLTPSYEQYF TGTGCCAGCAGTCCCCTGGGCCTTACCCCATCCTACGAGCAGTACTTC
TRBJ1-1 few TRBV5-1 TRBD1 CASSARQGVTEAFF TGCGCCAGCAGCGCCAGACAGGGGGTTACTGAAGCTTTCTTT
TRBJ2-3 - TRBV19 - CASSIGRRDTQYF TGTGCCAGTAGTATAGGCCGGAGGGATACGCAGTATTTT
TRBJ2-3 - TRBV6-6 - CASRRDLCTDTQYF TGTGCCAGCAGGAGGGATCTTTGCACAGATACGCAGTATTTT
TRBJ2-2 - TRBV7-2 - CASSLQGLFTGELFF TGTGCCAGCAGCTTACAAGGACTCTTCACCGGGGAGCTGTTTTTT
TRBJ2-2 - TRBV6-1 TRBD1 CASSEAPGGSTGELFF TGTGCCAGCAGTGAAGCGCCAGGGGGCAGCACCGGGGAGCTGTTTTTT
TRBJ1-6 once TRBV5-3 - CARTFSQGNSPLHF TGTGCCAGAACCTTCTCGCAGGGTAATTCACCCCTCCACTTT
TRBJ2-1 - TRBV4-2 TRBD2 CASSLSGRAYNEQFF TGTGCCAGCAGCCTCAGCGGGAGGGCCTACAATGAGCAGTTCTTC
TRBJ2-5 - TRBV5-5 TRBD1 CASSFRDREGETQYF TGTGCCAGCAGCTTCCGGGACAGGGAGGGGGAGACCCAGTACTTC
TRBJ2-5 - TRBV5-1 - CASSLDTGETQYF TGCGCCAGCAGCTTGGATACGGGAGAGACCCAGTACTTC
TRBJ2-7 - TRBV7-9 - CASSSSRGIYEQYF TGTGCCAGCAGCTCCTCCCGAGGGATCTACGAGCAGTACTTC
TRBJ1-1 - TRBV6-1 - CASSEQPIQVTNTEAFF TGTGCCAGCAGTGAACAACCGATACAGGTGACGAACACTGAAGCTTTCTTT
TRBJ2-7 - TRBV4-2 - CASSQESGSEQYF TGTGCCAGCAGCCAAGAAAGCGGTTCCGAGCAGTACTTC
TRBJ2-7 - TRBV7-8 - CASSLAGANSYEQYF TGTGCCAGCAGCTTAGCGGGGGCGAACTCCTACGAGCAGTACTTC